Listed below are T cell receptor beta chains from one sample, sequenced in a study of cytomegalovirus exposure and HLA in healthy donors. TCRdb's table, derived via immunoSEQ multiplex PCR, lists solely in-frame clones and lacks some. This sample yields approximately 130,000 clones, of which roughly four fifths are seen a single time; roughly 7.7% belongs to the top ten. Sequencing was done on a sample of PBMCs. The receptors were gathered from a woman in her forties or fifties in good health and CMV-seropositive. CDR3s include the opening cysteine and the closing phenylalanine or tryptophan. The D gene is left open where the match is weak. Clone size is not always given. Where it is, it says once, few, many or a class for expanded clones.

13 | . | TRBJ1-1 | TRBV7-3 | . | CASSFDMNTEAFF | TGTGCCAGCAGCTTTGACATGAACACTGAAGCTTTCTTT
13 | . | TRBJ2-7 | TRBV19 | . | CASSILGRGEQYF | TGTGCCAGTAGTATCCTAGGGAGAGGCGAGCAGTACTTC
15 | . | TRBJ2-1 | TRBV5-1 | TRBD1 | CASQGQGASYNEQFF | TGCGCCAGCCAGGGACAGGGGGCGAGTTACAATGAGCAGTTCTTC
16 | . | TRBJ2-7 | TRBV5-1 | TRBD2 | CASSRAGTSVYYEQYF | TGCGCCAGCAGCCGAGCCGGGACTAGCGTATATTACGAGCAGTACTTC
15 | once | TRBJ1-2 | TRBV7-2 | TRBD1 | CASSLDGRGVYGYTF | TGTGCCAGCAGCTTAGATGGCAGGGGGGTCTATGGCTACACCTTC
15 | . | TRBJ1-1 | TRBV5-6 | . | CASNTLLTANTEAFF | TGTGCCAGCAACACACTATTGACCGCCAACACTGAAGCTTTCTTT
13 | . | TRBJ2-4 | TRBV6-5 | . | CASGARTKNIQYF | TGTGCCAGCGGGGCCCGCACCAAAAACATTCAGTACTTC
15 | . | TRBJ1-1 | TRBV6-1 | . | CASSEPRRSNTEAFF | TGTGCCAGCAGTGAACCTAGGAGGTCGAACACTGAAGCTTTCTTT
16 | . | TRBJ1-4 | TRBV7-9 | . | CASSLDGSERKGKLFF | TGTGCCAGCAGCTTAGATGGGTCGGAGCGGAAGGGAAAACTGTTTTTT
16 | few | TRBJ2-3 | TRBV4-1 | . | CASSPRASFITDTQYF | TGCGCCAGCAGCCCTCGGGCTAGCTTTATCACAGATACGCAGTATTTT
16 | . | TRBJ1-2 | TRBV9 | TRBD1 | CASSVEMEDRGHGYTF | TGTGCCAGCAGCGTAGAGATGGAGGACAGGGGGCATGGCTACACCTTC
14 | . | TRBJ1-4 | TRBV27 | TRBD1 | CASSSTGAAEKLFF | TGTGCCAGCAGTTCGACAGGGGCAGCTGAAAAACTGTTTTTT
19 | . | TRBJ1-5 | TRBV5-3 | TRBD1 | CARSLLPGQGPYSNQPQHF | TGTGCCAGAAGCTTACTCCCGGGACAGGGGCCCTATAGCAATCAGCCCCAGCATTTT
16 | . | TRBJ2-1 | TRBV7-9 | . | CASSKNPLDGDNEQFF | TGTGCCAGCAGCAAAAACCCTTTAGACGGGGACAATGAGCAGTTCTTC
16 | . | TRBJ2-7 | TRBV10-3 | TRBD2 | CAISESPGLAGVEQYF | TGTGCCATCAGTGAGTCCCCGGGACTAGCGGGAGTAGAGCAGTACTTC
11 | . | TRBJ2-7 | TRBV28 | . | CASSGSYEQYF | TGTGCCAGCAGTGGGAGCTACGAGCAGTACTTC
13 | . | TRBJ1-1 | TRBV9 | . | CASRGHSNTEAFF | TGTGCCAGCAGGGGACATTCGAACACTGAAGCTTTCTTT
16 | . | TRBJ1-1 | TRBV27 | TRBD1 | CASSLWTGGSLGEAFF | TGTGCCAGCAGTTTATGGACAGGGGGCAGCCTCGGTGAAGCTTTCTTT
16 | . | TRBJ1-1 | TRBV6-5 | . | CASSYAGTWGDTEAFF | TGTGCCAGCAGTTACGCGGGGACCTGGGGCGACACTGAAGCTTTCTTT
13 | . | TRBJ2-7 | TRBV13 | . | CASSRSPTYEQYF | TGTGCCAGCAGCCGGAGCCCTACCTACGAGCAGTACTTC
18 | . | TRBJ1-1 | TRBV4-2 | . | CASSQVPLTHRDGTEAFF | TGTGCCAGCAGCCAAGTTCCTCTGACTCACAGGGATGGAACTGAAGCTTTCTTT
14 | . | TRBJ1-1 | TRBV9 | . | CASSVAVLNTEAFF | TGTGCCAGCAGCGTAGCTGTCCTGAACACTGAAGCTTTCTTT
18 | few | TRBJ2-6 | TRBV27 | TRBD1 | CASSLWWQGAAGANVLTF | TGTGCCAGCAGTTTATGGTGGCAGGGGGCGGCTGGGGCCAACGTCCTGACTTTC
15 | few | TRBJ1-4 | TRBV5-1 | . | CASSLRGEGNEKLFF | TGCGCCAGCAGCTTGCGCGGGGAGGGGAATGAAAAACTGTTTTTT
14 | . | TRBJ1-6 | TRBV28 | . | CASSPRVYGPPLHF | TGTGCCAGCAGTCCGAGGGTATACGGTCCACCCCTCCACTTT
14 | . | TRBJ2-2 | TRBV28 | . | CASSHKRGQMELFF | TGTGCCAGCAGCCACAAGAGAGGACAGATGGAGCTGTTTTTT
12 | . | TRBJ2-4 | TRBV28 | . | CASGQGRYSQYF | TGTGCCAGCGGGCAGGGTAGATACAGTCAGTACTTC
13 | . | TRBJ1-3 | TRBV7-3 | . | CASSLNYGNTIYF | TGTGCCAGCAGCTTAAACTATGGAAACACCATATATTTT
16 | once | TRBJ2-7 | TRBV28 | TRBD2 | CASSWILAGSSYEQYF | TGTGCCAGCAGTTGGATACTAGCGGGGAGCTCCTACGAGCAGTACTTC
13 | . | TRBJ2-7 | TRBV5-1 | . | CASSQRLRTEQYF | TGCGCCAGCAGCCAAAGACTCCGAACCGAGCAGTACTTC
13 | . | TRBJ2-7 | TRBV14 | . | CASSSTASREQYF | TGTGCCAGCAGCTCGACTGCCTCGCGGGAGCAGTACTTC
14 | . | TRBJ2-5 | TRBV19 | . | CASSIPGGGETQYF | TGTGCCAGTAGTATTCCCGGGGGAGGAGAGACCCAGTACTTC
19 | . | TRBJ2-3 | TRBV28 | . | CASSLVRKSGRTITDTQYF | TGTGCCAGCAGTTTGGTTCGAAAGAGCGGGCGAACCATCACAGATACGCAGTATTTT
16 | . | TRBJ2-3 | TRBV10-3 | TRBD1 | CAISEFQGARVDTQYF | TGTGCCATCAGTGAGTTTCAGGGGGCCCGGGTGGATACGCAGTATTTT
15 | . | TRBJ2-1 | TRBV4-2 | TRBD2 | CASSQDGGSGEKQFF | TGTGCCAGCAGCCAAGATGGAGGTAGCGGGGAAAAGCAGTTCTTC
19 | . | TRBJ2-2 | TRBV7-6 | TRBD1 | CASSLRERQGARRTGELFF | TGTGCCAGCAGCCTTAGGGAGCGACAGGGGGCGCGTCGGACCGGGGAGCTGTTTTTT
15 | . | TRBJ2-7 | TRBV5-4 | . | CASSSEGGPAYEQYF | TGTGCCAGCAGCTCGGAGGGCGGGCCGGCCTACGAGCAGTACTTC
13 | . | TRBJ2-5 | TRBV19 | TRBD1 | CASSTGTEATQYF | TGTGCCAGTAGTACGGGGACAGAGGCGACCCAGTACTTC
15 | . | TRBJ1-1 | TRBV30 | TRBD1 | CAWSAGGAWDTEAFF | TGTGCCTGGAGTGCAGGGGGCGCATGGGACACTGAAGCTTTCTTT
13 | . | TRBJ1-4 | TRBV2 | . | CASTGDFNEKLFF | TGTGCCAGCACTGGAGATTTTAATGAAAAACTGTTTTTT
18 | . | TRBJ2-2 | TRBV5-1 | . | CASSWGVVATPNTGELFF | TGCGCCAGCAGCTGGGGAGTTGTGGCAACCCCCAACACCGGGGAGCTGTTTTTT
15 | . | TRBJ2-7 | TRBV4-1 | TRBD2 | CASSQAGLAGNEQYF | TGCGCCAGCAGCCAAGCCGGACTAGCGGGGAACGAGCAGTACTTC
14 | . | TRBJ1-4 | TRBV5-1 | . | CASSFGQINEKLFF | TGCGCCAGCAGCTTTGGACAGATTAATGAAAAACTGTTTTTT
16 | once | TRBJ2-4 | TRBV5-4 | . | CASSSDSPLAKNSQYF | TGTGCCAGCAGCTCGGACAGCCCTCTAGCCAAAAACAGTCAGTACTTC
20 | . | TRBJ2-1 | TRBV16 | TRBD2 | CASSQLKGSLAGGKLNEQFF | TGTGCCAGCAGCCAATTGAAGGGATCCTTAGCGGGAGGTAAATTAAATGAGCAGTTCTTC
15 | . | TRBJ1-4 | TRBV5-1 | TRBD1 | CASSPDRDRVGKLFF | TGCGCCAGCAGCCCAGACCGGGACAGGGTTGGAAAACTGTTTTTT
14 | . | TRBJ1-1 | TRBV2 | . | CASTREVANTEAFF | TGTGCCAGCACTAGGGAGGTCGCGAACACTGAAGCTTTCTTT
15 | . | TRBJ2-5 | TRBV12-5 | TRBD2 | CASGLERGVGETQYF | TGTGCTAGTGGTTTGGAGCGGGGGGTGGGAGAGACCCAGTACTTC
15 | . | TRBJ2-3 | TRBV18 | . | CASSPPSGYTDTQYF | TGTGCCAGCTCACCACCGTCAGGGTACACGGATACGCAGTATTTT
13 | once | TRBJ1-1 | TRBV5-5 | . | CASSPAGRRLAFF | TGTGCCAGCAGCCCCGCAGGGCGTAGACTAGCTTTCTTT
14 | . | TRBJ2-1 | TRBV2 | TRBD2 | CASRYSGAYNEQFF | TGTGCCAGCCGCTATAGCGGGGCCTACAATGAGCAGTTCTTC
14 | few | TRBJ2-1 | TRBV7-3 | . | CASSLVGAGSEQFF | TGTGCCAGCAGCTTAGTCGGGGCGGGGAGTGAGCAGTTCTTC
15 | . | TRBJ2-7 | TRBV6-5 | TRBD2 | CASSWGLAGANEQYF | TGTGCCAGCAGTTGGGGGCTAGCGGGGGCAAACGAGCAGTACTTC
16 | few | TRBJ2-2 | TRBV7-9 | TRBD2 | CASSLKLADLTGGLFF | TGTGCCAGCAGCTTAAAACTAGCGGACCTCACCGGGGGGCTGTTTTTT
14 | . | TRBJ1-1 | TRBV7-2 | . | CASSLSPGNTEAFF | TGTGCCAGCAGCTTAAGTCCGGGGAACACTGAAGCTTTCTTT